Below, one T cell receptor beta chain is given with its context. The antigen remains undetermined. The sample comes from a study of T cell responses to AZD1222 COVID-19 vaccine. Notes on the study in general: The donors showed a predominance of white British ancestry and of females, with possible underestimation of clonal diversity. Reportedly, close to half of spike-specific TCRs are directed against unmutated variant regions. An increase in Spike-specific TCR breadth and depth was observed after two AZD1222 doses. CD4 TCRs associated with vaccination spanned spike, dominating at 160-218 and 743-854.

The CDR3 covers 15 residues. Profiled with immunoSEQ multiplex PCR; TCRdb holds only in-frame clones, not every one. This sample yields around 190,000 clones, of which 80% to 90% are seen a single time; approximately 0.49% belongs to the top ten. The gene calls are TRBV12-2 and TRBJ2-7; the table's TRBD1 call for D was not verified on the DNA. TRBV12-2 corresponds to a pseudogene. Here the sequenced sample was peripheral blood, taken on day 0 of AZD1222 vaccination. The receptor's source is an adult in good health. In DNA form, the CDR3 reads TGTGCAAGTCGCGGACCGGGACAGGGACGATACGAGCAGTACTTC. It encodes CASRGPGQGRYEQYF.